These 12 T cell receptor beta chains share one sample of origin, sequenced in a study of blood T cell repertoires in COVID-19. Generated by immunoSEQ multiplex PCR, the TCRdb table keeps only in-frame clones and is missing some. The sample comprises 200,000 to 250,000 clones, roughly four fifths of which are singletons, and about 9% rests with the top ten. What was sequenced was PBMCs or T cells enriched from blood (not recorded which). These receptors were obtained from a middle-aged man who had recovered from COVID-19.

CDR3 coding DNA: TGTGCCCCAGACTCAAATATTACCCCCGCCTACGAGCAGTACTTC. Amino acids: CAPDSNITPAYEQYF. This chain links TRBV27 with TRBJ2-7; no reliable D call. This CDR3 is 15 amino acids long. V lost 11 bases and J 2 bases, leaving 22 bases between the germline ends. Looked up from germline, CDR1 is MNHEY and CDR2 is SMNVEV (reference sequence).

This clone was recorded a few times. V gene TRBV19 combines with J gene TRBJ2-5; the D gene is possibly TRBD1 (5 bases). Between the trimmed V and J ends, which lost 3 bases and 5 bases, there was a span of 16 bases. Germline loops: CDR1 LNHDA, CDR2 SQIVND (reference sequence). The CDR3 totals 15 residues. The CDR3 loop reads CASSIQGLASETQYF. The CDR3 DNA sequence: TGTGCCAGTAGTATTCAGGGCTTGGCAAGCGAGACCCAGTACTTC. The full variable domain, rest sourced from reference TRBV19 and TRBJ2-5, is DGGITQSPKYLFRKEGQNVTLSCEQNLNHDAMYWYRQDPGQGLRLIYYSQIVNDFQKGDIAEGYSVSREKKESFPLTVTSAQKNPTAFYLCASSIQGLASETQYFGPGTRLLVL.

The chain couples TRBV30 to TRBJ2-7; a possible D gene is TRBD2 (5 bases). There are 15 residues in the CDR3. V was clipped by 2 bases and J by 4 bases, with 18 bases between them. Germline CDR1 is GTSNPN and CDR2 is SVGIG (reference sequence). The CDR3 DNA follows: TGTGCCTGGAGTCTGGTAGGCGGGTTCATGTACGAGCAGTACTTC. It is translated as CAWSLVGGFMYEQYF.

The V gene is TRBV5-1, the J gene TRBJ1-2, with 7 bases fitting TRBD1. Germline CDR1 reads SGHRS; CDR2 reads YFSETQ. The V and J ends lost 0 bases and 8 bases, in that order; junction bases with no gene match: 7. The CDR3 loop spans 14 amino acids. Here the CDR3 reads CASSLGITGVGYTF. CDR3 in DNA: TGCGCCAGCAGCTTGGGAATAACAGGGGTCGGCTACACCTTC.

This clone was picked up a small number of times. The rearrangement links TRBV7-9 to TRBJ1-4; D is unclear. V lost 5 bases, J lost 7 bases, and 17 bases lay in between. Per germline, CDR1 SEHNR and CDR2 FQNEAQ (reference sequence). The CDR3 extends over 15 amino acids. CDR3 in amino acids: CASSPSKRRSEKLFF. The CDR3 region has the DNA TGTGCCAGCAGCCCCTCAAAGCGGAGGTCTGAAAAACTGTTTTTT.

The chain employs TRBV7-3 and TRBJ2-2; unclear D gene. V lost 5 bases and J lost 4, with 8 bases in between. In germline, CDR1 is SGHTA, CDR2 FQGTGA. The CDR3 covers 13 residues. As DNA, the CDR3 is TGTGCCAGCAGCGAGACTTTCACCGGGGAGCTGTTTTTT. Translated, it gives CASSETFTGELFF.

The chain has TRBV28 and TRBJ1-2; no firm D call. Germline CDR1 is MDHEN and CDR2 is SYDVKM. V dropped 5 bases and J dropped 6 bases, with 10 bases sitting between them. This CDR3 region has 12 residues. CDR3 coding DNA: TGTGCCAGCAGTCGAGCCCCTGATGGCTACACCTTC. This encodes CASSRAPDGYTF.

The chain couples TRBV5-6 to TRBJ2-2; D not resolved. Germline values: CDR1 SGHDT, CDR2 YYEEEE. This CDR3 comprises 11 residues. Trimming cost V 2 bases and J 6 bases, with 2 bases left between them. The CDR3 loop is CASSFSGELFF. The CDR3 nucleotides are TGTGCCAGCAGCTTCTCCGGGGAGCTGTTTTTT.

Here the CDR3 DNA reads TGTGCCTGGAGTATGGGGGGACTAGCGGGAGACGAGCAGTACTTC. Amino acid sequence: CAWSMGGLAGDEQYF. The chain joins TRBV30 to TRBJ2-7, with 14 bases that match TRBD2. CDR1 and CDR2 (germline): GTSNPN, SVGIG (reference sequence). The ends lost 2 bases at V and 5 bases at J; junction bases unmatched: 5. This CDR3 contains 15 residues.

The V call is TRBV24-1, the J call TRBJ2-3; D might be TRBD1 (5 bases). Trimming left V 3 bases short and J 1 base short, with 16 bases between. Germline V CDR1 and CDR2: KGHDR, SFDVKD. This CDR3 is 17 amino acids long. CDR3 amino acids: CATSDLIRGSGTDTQYF. CDR3 DNA sequence: TGTGCCACCAGTGATCTTATTAGGGGTTCTGGCACAGATACGCAGTATTTT.

V usage is TRBV2 and J usage is TRBJ2-7; D perhaps matches TRBD1 (5 bases). This CDR3 has 13 amino acids. Trimming removed 4 bases at V and 3 bases at J, with 10 bases between. The germline V gene has CDR1 SNHLY and CDR2 FYNNEI. The CDR3 region is CASSVQEIYEQYF. CDR3 DNA: TGTGCCAGCAGTGTACAGGAAATCTACGAGCAGTACTTC. The whole variable domain, filled in from reference TRBV2 and TRBJ2-7, reads EPEVTQTPSHQVTQMGQEVILRCVPISNHLYFYWYRQILGQKVEFLVSFYNNEISEKSEIFDDQFSVERPDGSNFTLKIRSTKLEDSAMYFCASSVQEIYEQYFGPGTRLTVT.

The V call is TRBV9, the J call TRBJ1-2; 7 positions match TRBD1. Germline lookup yields CDR1 SGDLS and CDR2 YYNGEE. J lost 4 bases, V lost 4 bases, and 10 bases had no gene match. The CDR3 is 15 amino acids. The CDR3 coding sequence is TGTGCCAGCAGCTTAAGGACAGGAATTAGCTATGGCTACACCTTC. Translation gives CASSLRTGISYGYTF. The full variable domain, with the rest looked up from reference TRBV9 and TRBJ1-2, is DSGVTQTPKHLITATGQRVTLRCSPRSGDLSVYWYQQSLDQGLQFLIQYYNGEERAKGNILERFSAQQFPDLHSELNLSSLELGDSALYFCASSLRTGISYGYTFGSGTRLTVV.